This T cell receptor (beta chain) came from a study of T cell repertoires in cytomegalovirus infection. Whole-study context: Recently identified HLA-C-restricted and well-studied HLA-B-restricted CMV epitopes were used. CMV infection together with matching HLA type was indicated by public TCR beta signatures. Points from the study as a whole: Carriers of CMV plus the relevant HLA were identified by cumulative public TCR beta family frequency. Clonotype analysis showed dominance of the ex vivo response by HLA-C-restricted CMV-specific TCR beta clonotypes.

Per the germline V gene, CDR1 is ENHRY and CDR2 is SYGVKD. With 1 base removed from V and 1 base from J, the gap between germline ends came to 10 bases. The CDR3 has 15 residues. This clonotype was seen once. Its target is not known. MiXCR, run by TCRdb on the reads, gives a single entry per CDR3 protein. The sample has about 69,000 distinct CDR3 sequences, around 28% seen once. The sequence came from a human donor in good health (CMV status not recorded). Some clones in this sample may be carry-over from other donors' samples. This chain connects TRBV10-3 to TRBJ1-1; TRBD1 is a possible D gene (6 bases). Sequenced material: CD8+ T cells from cultured PBMCs, taken from culture after CMV antigen stimulation. CDR3 DNA sequence: TGTGCCATCAGTGAGTTGAGGACAGCGAACACTGAAGCTTTCTTT. Its translation is CAISELRTANTEAFF.